The sequence of this TCR beta chain was determined in a study of blood T cell repertoires in COVID-19. Background on the study: The analysed material was cDNA or gDNA that came from T cells, B-cell-depleted T cells, or PBMCs.

The table lists this clone with a count of one. As originally analysed: Counts of nucleated cells, estimated from reference gene primer amplification, were obtained. Method: immunoSEQ multiplex PCR; TCRdb's copy keeps in-frame clones and lacks some. V and J calls and clone size are those listed in that table; D and trimming were worked out from the DNA. Of approximately 69,000 clones detected, 79% appear once; the ten largest clones hold over 45%. V trimming: 5 bases; J trimming: 0 bases; junction bases outside the gene matches: 8. Germline V gene lookup returns CDR1 SGHRS and CDR2 YFSETQ. The CDR3 is 16 residues long.

The V gene is TRBV5-1, the J gene TRBJ2-3; 8 nucleotides match TRBD2. The sequence was collected from a human donor in a cohort sampled during active COVID-19. Material: peripheral blood. The CDR3 protein is CASSSRAGASTDTQYF. The CDR3 DNA follows: TGCGCCAGCAGTTCCCGAGCGGGGGCCAGCACAGATACGCAGTATTTT.